These 10 T cell receptor beta chains originate from one sample sequenced in a study of human T cells and chemical hapten exposure. Time point described: patch test 2, 6 weeks after DPC sensitization. Noted treatment: therapeutic diphenylcyclopropenone sensitization with weekly scalp DPC. One entry per CDR3 protein, called by TCRdb with MiXCR from the RACE reads. The sample records a few hundred thousand distinct CDR3 sequences, over 6% being singletons. The sequenced sample was whole blood, obtained in connection with sensitization to the hapten diphenylcyclopropenone (DPC). These receptors came from a woman under 30 with alopecia areata. Some clones in this sample may be carry-over from other donors' samples.

V and J are TRBV29-1 and TRBJ2-1; D is ambiguous. Trimming pared 2 bases from V and 6 bases from J, leaving 11 bases between. The V gene's germline CDR1 is SQVTM and CDR2 ANQGSEA. The CDR3 spans 13 residues. The chain's CDR3 is CSVESRLPNEQFF. The CDR3 coding sequence is TGCAGCGTTGAATCTCGCCTACCCAATGAGCAGTTCTTC.

This clonotype appeared a few times. This chain links TRBV7-8 with TRBJ1-1; no clear D gene. CDR3 length equals 13 residues. Trimming left V 5 bases short and J 1 base short, with 8 bases between. The germline CDR1 and CDR2 sequences are SGHVS and FQNEAQ. In DNA form, the CDR3 reads TGTGCCAGCAGCGAACTACGGAACACTGAAGCTTTCTTT. Its translation: CASSELRNTEAFF.

The V gene is TRBV3-1, the J gene TRBJ1-1; weak D call: TRBD1 (6 bases). V was pared by 5 bases and J by 5 bases, with 18 bases between. Germline V gene data show CDR1 as LGHDT and CDR2 as YNNKEL (reference sequence). The CDR3 consists of 15 residues. The CDR3 region is CASSFRDTGFTEAFF. The CDR3 coding sequence is TGTGCCAGCAGCTTCAGAGACACAGGGTTTACTGAAGCTTTCTTT.

This chain uses TRBV20-1 with TRBJ2-6; D gene uncertain. The CDR3 is 10 residues long. Germline assignment: CDR1 DFQATT and CDR2 SNEGSKA (reference sequence). The DNA for the CDR3 is TGCAGGTTGAATTGCGGCGTCCTGACTTTC. Translated: CRLNCGVLTF.

The J gene is TRBJ2-5, the V gene TRBV6-2 or TRBV6-3, with TRBD1 as a possible D gene (6 bases). Germline CDR1 and CDR2: MNHEY and SVGEGT. The CDR3 has 14 residues. Trimming left V 4 bases short and J 1 base short, with 10 bases between. The CDR3 reads CASSLTGSQETQYF. The CDR3, as DNA: TGTGCCAGCAGTTTGACAGGTTCCCAAGAGACCCAGTACTTC.

This clonotype was found a few times. The CDR3 nucleotides are TGTGCCAGCAGGAGGGGGCAGGATCAGCCCCAGCATTTT. It codes for CASRRGQDQPQHF. This sequence joins TRBV2 and TRBJ1-5; 7 nucleotides agree with TRBD1. The germline V gene has CDR1 SNHLY and CDR2 FYNNEI. V trimming: 6 bases; J trimming: 5 bases; junction bases outside the gene matches: 4. This CDR3 has 13 residues.

The chain uses TRBV25-1 and TRBJ2-3; D remains unclear. The CDR3 runs to 12 residues. Trimming left V 7 bases short and J 0 bases short, with 5 bases between. Per germline, CDR1 MGHDK and CDR2 SYGVNS. The chain's CDR3 is CASMGSTDTQYF. The DNA of the CDR3 is TGTGCCAGCATGGGGAGCACAGATACGCAGTATTTT.

This clonotype has at least ten counts. The chain couples TRBV27 to TRBJ1-1, with 7 bases matching TRBD1. CDR3 length: 13 amino acids. The J segment lost 4 bases and the V segment lost 2 bases, leaving 1 base of the junction unmatched. CDR1 is MNHEY, CDR2 SMNVEV, per germline (reference sequence). In DNA, the CDR3 is TGTGCCAGCAGTTTAAAGGGGGCCACTGAAGCTTTCTTT. Translation gives CASSLKGATEAFF.

The chain recombines TRBV3-1 with TRBJ1-6; D gene ambiguous. This CDR3 comprises 14 residues. Germline values: CDR1 LGHDT, CDR2 YNNKEL (reference sequence). Deletions cut 1 base from V and 8 bases from J, with 9 bases between. CDR3 DNA: TGTGCCAGCAGCCAAGTCGCTCGGGATTCACCCCTCCACTTT. Translating gives CASSQVARDSPLHF.

In its sample, this clonotype was seen many times. V gene TRBV29-1 combines with J gene TRBJ1-2; the D gene is possibly TRBD1 (6 bases). The ends were cut back, 3 bases at V and 1 base at J, with 18 bases in the middle. Germline CDR1 is SQVTM and CDR2 is ANQGSEA. The CDR3 is 16 residues long. The CDR3 DNA reads TGCAGCGTTGATGATCTGTCAGGGGCTTATAACTATGGCTACACCTTC. Translating gives CSVDDLSGAYNYGYTF. The whole variable domain, filled in from reference TRBV29-1 and TRBJ1-2, reads SAVISQKPSRDICQRGTSLTIQCQVDSQVTMMFWYRQQPGQSLTLIATANQGSEATYESGFVIDKFPISRPNLTFSTLTVSNMSPEDSSIYLCSVDDLSGAYNYGYTFGSGTRLTVV.